Each of the 11 T cell receptor beta chains below was sequenced from the same sample in a study of regulatory T cells in long-lasting Graves disease. Time point: newly diagnosed GD, antithyroid drugs for less than 3 months. PBMC RNA was the source of the TCR library. TCR beta libraries were built with iRepertoire HTBI primers and Arm-PCR of CDR3 regions. TCRdb re-called the multiplex PCR reads with MiXCR, one entry per CDR3 protein. The table includes 360,000 or so distinct CDR3 sequences, approximately 10% detected once. The same sample was also used in a study of T cells in Graves' hyperthyroidism and ophthalmopathy.

Sequenced here: peripheral blood mononuclear cells (PBMCs), sampled at new diagnosis, from a patient treated with antithyroid drugs. Every receptor here comes from a young woman with Graves disease.

This clonotype appeared many times. The chain has TRBV20-1 and TRBJ1-1; D remains ambiguous. Per germline, CDR1 DFQATT and CDR2 SNEGSKA (reference sequence). With 6 bases removed from V and 6 bases from J, the gap between germline ends came to 17 bases. This CDR3 spans 13 amino acids. DNA for the CDR3: TGCAGTGCCCGCCCATTGGGGTTCTCTGAAGCTTTCTTT. It yields the protein CSARPLGFSEAFF.

This clonotype was seen repeatedly, ten times or more. The genes are TRBV7-9 and TRBJ2-7; the match to TRBD2 covers 10 bases. V lost 5 bases to trimming and J lost 5 bases; unmatched junction nucleotides: 6. CDR3 length: 14 amino acids. Germline V gene data show CDR1 as SEHNR and CDR2 as FQNEAQ (reference sequence). The CDR3 sequence: CASSMSGRGNEQYF. The CDR3 DNA sequence: TGTGCCAGCAGCATGAGCGGGAGGGGGAACGAGCAGTACTTC. The full variable domain, completed using reference TRBV7-9 and TRBJ2-7, is DTGVSQNPRHKITKRGQNVTFRCDPISEHNRLYWYRQTLGQGPEFLTYFQNEAQLEKSRLLSDRFSAERPKGSFSTLEIQRTEQGDSAMYLCASSMSGRGNEQYFGPGTRLTVT.

This clonotype was found many times. V and J are TRBV7-8 and TRBJ2-5; 10 nucleotides line up with TRBD1. The CDR3 is made up of 15 amino acids. Germline loops: CDR1 SGHVS, CDR2 FQNEAQ. V shed 3 bases and J 4 bases; nucleotides not matched to a gene: 5. CDR3 sequence (DNA): TGTGCCAGCAGCTTGGACAGGGGGTGGTCAGAGACCCAGTACTTC. The encoded protein is CASSLDRGWSETQYF.

This clonotype was detected ten times or more. The CDR3 DNA sequence: TGTGCTAGTGGTTTGGTAGTAGGGGGCTTCCCCTTATATGGCTACACCTTC. Translated, it gives CASGLVVGGFPLYGYTF. The chain is built from TRBV12-5 and TRBJ1-2, with TRBD1 matching over 7 bases. Germline-derived CDR1 and CDR2 are LGHNT and FRNRAP. CDR3 length: 17 residues. V was clipped by 0 bases and J by 5 bases; unmatched bases: 12.

Ten or more counts support this clonotype. The chain uses TRBV29-1 and TRBJ2-5; 8 bases align to TRBD1. Looked up from germline, CDR1 is SQVTM and CDR2 is ANQGSEA. The CDR3 is made up of 13 amino acids. With 6 bases clipped from V and 1 base from J, the junction kept 4 bases outside the gene matches. The CDR3 region is CSVGTGPQETQYF. CDR3 DNA: TGCAGCGTGGGGACAGGCCCCCAAGAGACCCAGTACTTC.

The genes are TRBV10-3 and TRBJ2-6; tentative D call: TRBD2 (5 bases). From germline, CDR1 is ENHRY and CDR2 SYGVKD. The CDR3 totals 15 residues. Trimming removed 11 bases at V and 0 bases at J, with 14 bases between. As DNA, the CDR3 is TGTGCCGTCACCGAAGGAGGCTCTGGGGCCAACGTCCTGACTTTC. It is translated as CAVTEGGSGANVLTF.

This clonotype was seen only a few times. The chain couples TRBV19 to TRBJ2-3; D is perhaps TRBD2 (5 bases). With 0 bases removed from V and 7 bases from J, the gap between germline ends came to 14 bases. The CDR3 contains 15 residues. The germline CDR1 and CDR2 sequences are LNHDA and SQIVND (reference sequence). For the CDR3, the DNA is TGTGCCAGTAGTATAGACGGGGATCCGACTTATACGCAGTATTTT. This gives the protein CASSIDGDPTYTQYF.

Notes on this clonotype: This may be a read error, as it is one base from a much larger clone. This chain joins TRBV6-1 and TRBJ1-5, with D hard to call. CDR1 and CDR2 (germline): MNHNS, SASEGT. Trimming stripped 4 bases from V and 0 bases from J, with 13 bases between. The CDR3 runs to 16 residues. In DNA, the CDR3 is TGTGCCAGCAGTGGATTATTGGGCCGTAGCAATCAGCCCCAGCATTTT. Translation: CASSGLLGRSNQPQHF.

This clonotype was found many times. The chain carries TRBV27 and TRBJ1-2; D remains ambiguous. V lost 6 bases and J 4 bases, leaving 9 bases between the germline ends. Germline V lookup: CDR1 MNHEY, CDR2 SMNVEV (reference sequence). The CDR3 extends over 12 amino acids. The CDR3 bases are TGTGCCAGCAGAACAGCCTCCTATGGCTACACCTTC. Translation: CASRTASYGYTF.

This clonotype was counted between two and nine times. A clone one base away is much larger, so this may be a read error. The J gene is TRBJ2-3, the V gene TRBV27; 8 bases agree with TRBD2. Germline lookup yields CDR1 MNHEY and CDR2 SMNVEV (reference sequence). Losses at the gene ends were 0 bases for V and 2 bases for J; bases not matched to a gene: 19. CDR3 size: 21 residues. As DNA, the CDR3 is TGTGCCAGCAGTTTATCGATCTGGGGGCGGGGGGCTCTCGCCCTCACAGATACGCAGTATTTT. Translating gives CASSLSIWGRGALALTDTQYF.

This clonotype was found many times. The CDR3 sequence: CASSPPLGQGWNNEQFF. The CDR3, as DNA: TGTGCCAGCTCACCACCGTTAGGACAGGGTTGGAACAATGAGCAGTTCTTC. This chain links TRBV18 with TRBJ2-1; 8 positions agree with TRBD1. Unmatched junction bases numbered 9, after V lost 0 bases and J lost 5 bases. Germline assignment: CDR1 KGHSH and CDR2 LQKENI. The CDR3 loop spans 17 amino acids.